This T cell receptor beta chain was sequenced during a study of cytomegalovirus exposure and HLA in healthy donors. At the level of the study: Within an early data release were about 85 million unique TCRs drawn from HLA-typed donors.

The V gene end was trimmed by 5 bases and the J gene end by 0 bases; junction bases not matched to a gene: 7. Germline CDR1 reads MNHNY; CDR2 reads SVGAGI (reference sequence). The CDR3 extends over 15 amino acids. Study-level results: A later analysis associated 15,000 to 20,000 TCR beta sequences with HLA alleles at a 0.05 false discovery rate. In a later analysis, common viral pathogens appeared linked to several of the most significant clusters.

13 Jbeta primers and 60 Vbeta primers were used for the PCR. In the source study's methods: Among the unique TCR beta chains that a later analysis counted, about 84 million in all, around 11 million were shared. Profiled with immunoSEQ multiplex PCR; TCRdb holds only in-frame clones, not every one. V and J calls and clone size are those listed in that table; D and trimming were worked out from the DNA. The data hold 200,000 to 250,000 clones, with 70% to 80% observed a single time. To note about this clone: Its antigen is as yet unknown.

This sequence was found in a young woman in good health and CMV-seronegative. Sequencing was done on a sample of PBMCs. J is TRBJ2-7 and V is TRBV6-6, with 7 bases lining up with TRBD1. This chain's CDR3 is CASSPGTVASYEQYF. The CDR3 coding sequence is TGTGCCAGCAGTCCCGGGACAGTAGCCTCCTACGAGCAGTACTTC.